Given below is one T cell receptor beta chain in context. The antigen is not known. A much larger clone sits a single nucleotide away, making a read error possible. This sample also contains other DNA sequences that code for the same CDR3. In the original workflow: The study built a papillary thyroid cancer distant-metastasis classifier from CDR3 differences across clinicopathological groups. Using MiXCR, TCRdb reanalyzed the PCR reads. What appears here as the V and J calls and clone size reflects TCRdb's work, not the paper's. The data show about 92,000 clones, 14% to 15% seen once. The sample originates from a study of metastatic and nonmetastatic thyroid tumors. Turning to the study itself: It was across blood and tumor or nodule tissue from malignant and benign thyroid patients that repertoires were compared.

V was pared by 0 bases and J by 1 base, with 12 bases of the junction left unmatched. Germline V CDR1 and CDR2: SGHDT, YYEEEE. This CDR3 is built from 18 residues. Patients were all untreated before their thyroid surgery. Points from the study as a whole: The study reportedly found significantly higher TCR beta diversity in malignant thyroid tumors than benign nodules, in blood and tumor.

Sequenced: blood. The receptor was isolated from a female donor with papillary thyroid cancer or a benign thyroid nodule (not recorded which). Some clones in this sample may be carry-over from other donors' samples. The rearrangement links TRBV5-6 to TRBJ2-5; 7 positions match TRBD2. The CDR3: CASSLGGGGVTPQETQYF. CDR3 sequence (DNA): TGTGCCAGCAGCTTGGGGGGCGGGGGAGTGACCCCCCAAGAGACCCAGTACTTC.